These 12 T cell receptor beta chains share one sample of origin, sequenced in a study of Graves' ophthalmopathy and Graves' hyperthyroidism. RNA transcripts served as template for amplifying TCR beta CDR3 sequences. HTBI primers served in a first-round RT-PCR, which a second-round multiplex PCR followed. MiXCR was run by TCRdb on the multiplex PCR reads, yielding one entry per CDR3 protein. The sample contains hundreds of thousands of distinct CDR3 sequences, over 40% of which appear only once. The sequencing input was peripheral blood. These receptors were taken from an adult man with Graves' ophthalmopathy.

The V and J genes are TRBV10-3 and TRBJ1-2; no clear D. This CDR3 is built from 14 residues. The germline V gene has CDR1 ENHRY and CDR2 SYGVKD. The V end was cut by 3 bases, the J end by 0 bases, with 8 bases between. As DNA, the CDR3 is TGTGCCATCAGTGATGGGCTAGCTAACTATGGCTACACCTTC. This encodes CAISDGLANYGYTF.

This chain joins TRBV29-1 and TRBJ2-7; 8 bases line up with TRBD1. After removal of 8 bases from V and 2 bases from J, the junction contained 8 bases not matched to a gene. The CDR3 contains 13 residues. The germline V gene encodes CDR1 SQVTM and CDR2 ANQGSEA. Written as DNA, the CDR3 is TGCAGCCTCGACGGGACAGGACCCTACGAGCAGTACTTC. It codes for CSLDGTGPYEQYF.

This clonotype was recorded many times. DNA of the CDR3: TGCGCCAGCAGGGGAACGGACAGCTACGAGCAGTACTTC. Residues: CASRGTDSYEQYF. The chain employs TRBV10-2 and TRBJ2-7, with D maybe TRBD1 (6 bases). Germline V lookup: CDR1 WSHSY, CDR2 SAAADI. The CDR3 consists of 13 residues. V gave up 6 bases and J gave up 3 bases, with 12 bases separating them.

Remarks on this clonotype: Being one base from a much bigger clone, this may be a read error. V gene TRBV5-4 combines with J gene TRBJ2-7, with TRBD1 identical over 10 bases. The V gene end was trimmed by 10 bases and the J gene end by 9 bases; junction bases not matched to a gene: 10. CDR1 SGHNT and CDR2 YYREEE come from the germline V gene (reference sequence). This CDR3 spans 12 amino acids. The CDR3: CAYRDRGVGQYF. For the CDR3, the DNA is TGTGCCTACAGGGACAGGGGAGTCGGGCAGTACTTC.

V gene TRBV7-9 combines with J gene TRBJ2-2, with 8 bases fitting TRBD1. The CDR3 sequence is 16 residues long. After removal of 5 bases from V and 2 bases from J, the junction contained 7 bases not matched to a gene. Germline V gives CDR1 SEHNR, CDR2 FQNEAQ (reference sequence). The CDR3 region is CASSPKDRVNTGELFF. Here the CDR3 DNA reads TGTGCCAGCAGCCCCAAGGACAGGGTTAACACCGGGGAGCTGTTTTTT.

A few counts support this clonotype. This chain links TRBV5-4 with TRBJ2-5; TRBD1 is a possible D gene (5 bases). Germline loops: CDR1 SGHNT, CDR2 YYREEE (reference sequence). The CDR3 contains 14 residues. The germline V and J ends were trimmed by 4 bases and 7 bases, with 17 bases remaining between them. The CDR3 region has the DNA TGTGCCAGCAGCCCACCAGGGTCGGCCGGGACCCAGTACTTC. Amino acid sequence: CASSPPGSAGTQYF.

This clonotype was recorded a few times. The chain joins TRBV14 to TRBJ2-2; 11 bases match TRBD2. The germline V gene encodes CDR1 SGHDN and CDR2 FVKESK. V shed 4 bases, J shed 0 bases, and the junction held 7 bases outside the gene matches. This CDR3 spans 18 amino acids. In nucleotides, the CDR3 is TGTGCCAGCAGCCGAGTGACTAGCGGGGATTCGAACACCGGGGAGCTGTTTTTT. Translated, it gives CASSRVTSGDSNTGELFF.

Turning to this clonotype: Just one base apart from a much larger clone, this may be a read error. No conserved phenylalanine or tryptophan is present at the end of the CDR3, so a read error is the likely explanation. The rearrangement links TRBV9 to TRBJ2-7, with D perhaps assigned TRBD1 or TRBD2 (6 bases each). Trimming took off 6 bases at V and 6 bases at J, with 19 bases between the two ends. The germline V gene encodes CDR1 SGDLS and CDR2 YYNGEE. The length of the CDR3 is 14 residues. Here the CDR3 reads CASTKGGGGSEQYL. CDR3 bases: TGTGCCAGCACCAAGGGGGGTGGCGGCTCCGAGCAGTACCTC.

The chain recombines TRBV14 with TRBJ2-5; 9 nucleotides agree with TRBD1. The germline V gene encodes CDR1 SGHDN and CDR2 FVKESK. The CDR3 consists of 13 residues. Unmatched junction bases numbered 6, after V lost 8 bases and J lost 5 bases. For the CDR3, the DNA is TGTGCCAGCCGCCGAGGACAGGGGGAGACCCAGTACTTC. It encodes CASRRGQGETQYF.

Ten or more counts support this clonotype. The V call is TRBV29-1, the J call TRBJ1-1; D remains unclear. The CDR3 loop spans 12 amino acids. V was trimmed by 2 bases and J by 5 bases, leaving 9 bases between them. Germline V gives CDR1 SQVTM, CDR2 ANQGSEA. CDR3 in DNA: TGCAGCGTTGAAATGGGGAAAACTGAAGCTTTCTTT. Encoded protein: CSVEMGKTEAFF. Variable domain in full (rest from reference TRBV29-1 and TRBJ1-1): SAVISQKPSRDICQRGTSLTIQCQVDSQVTMMFWYRQQPGQSLTLIATANQGSEATYESGFVIDKFPISRPNLTFSTLTVSNMSPEDSSIYLCSVEMGKTEAFFGQGTRLTVV.

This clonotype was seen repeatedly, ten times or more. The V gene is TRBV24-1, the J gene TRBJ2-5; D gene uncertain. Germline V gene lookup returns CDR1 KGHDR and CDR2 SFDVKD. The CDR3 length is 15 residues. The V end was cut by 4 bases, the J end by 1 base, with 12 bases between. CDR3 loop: CATSENSPVQETQYF. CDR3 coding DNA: TGTGCCACCAGTGAAAATTCACCGGTCCAAGAGACCCAGTACTTC.

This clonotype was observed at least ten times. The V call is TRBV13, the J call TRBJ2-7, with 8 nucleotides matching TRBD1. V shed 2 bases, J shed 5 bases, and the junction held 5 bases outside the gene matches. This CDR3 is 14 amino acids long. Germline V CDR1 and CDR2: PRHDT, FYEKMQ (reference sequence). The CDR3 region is CASSLRQGLHEQYF. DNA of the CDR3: TGTGCCAGCAGCTTAAGACAGGGGCTACACGAGCAGTACTTC.